One and the same sample provided the 26 T cell receptor beta chains below, sequenced in a study of blood T cell repertoires in COVID-19. Sequencing was performed with immunoSEQ multiplex PCR; in TCRdb, only in-frame clones are kept and a portion is missing. The sample shows just over 300,000 clones, over 75% of them seen only once. The sequenced sample was PBMCs or T cells enriched from blood (not recorded which). These receptors all come from a woman in her 40s who had recovered from COVID-19.

V gene TRBV12-3 or TRBV12-4 combines with J gene TRBJ1-2; D remains ambiguous. The CDR3 extends over 13 amino acids. Trimming removed 5 bases at V and 4 bases at J, with 11 bases between. The CDR3 protein is CASSRTYSYGYTF. CDR3 nucleotides: TGTGCCAGCAGTAGAACCTACAGCTATGGCTACACCTTC.

V usage is TRBV7-3 and J usage is TRBJ2-2; D perhaps matches TRBD1 (6 bases). The CDR3 spans 16 residues. Germline lookup yields CDR1 SGHTA and CDR2 FQGTGA. V lost 3 bases to trimming and J lost 0 bases, with 11 bases between them. DNA for the CDR3: TGTGCCAGCAGCTTTCCGACAGGAACGAACACCGGGGAGCTGTTTTTT. The encoded protein is CASSFPTGTNTGELFF.

The V call is TRBV28, the J call TRBJ2-2, with 7 bases lining up with TRBD1. Germline loops: CDR1 MDHEN, CDR2 SYDVKM. The CDR3 is 15 amino acids. J was trimmed by 7 bases and V by 6 bases; bases with no gene match: 11. The chain's CDR3 is CASSSRLQGFGELFF. The CDR3, as DNA: TGTGCCAGCAGCTCAAGATTACAGGGGTTCGGGGAGCTGTTTTTT. The variable domain in full, completed from reference TRBV28 and TRBJ2-2, reads DVKVTQSSRYLVKRTGEKVFLECVQDMDHENMFWYRQDPGLGLRLIYFSYDVKMKEKGDIPEGYSVSREKKERFSLILESASTNQTSMYLCASSSRLQGFGELFFGEGSRLTVL.

The chain carries TRBV19 and TRBJ1-1, with TRBD1 matching over 8 bases. The length of the CDR3 is 15 residues. CDR1 is LNHDA and CDR2 is SQIVND in the germline V gene (reference sequence). Trimming took 7 bases from V and 3 from J; bases not matched to a gene: 10. The CDR3 loop is CASIGPGGTYTEAFF. DNA of the CDR3: TGTGCCAGTATTGGACCAGGGGGCACGTACACTGAAGCTTTCTTT.

The chain joins TRBV4-1 to TRBJ2-1; no firm D call. The germline CDR1 and CDR2 sequences are MGHRA and YSYEKL. The CDR3 covers 14 residues. V dropped 9 bases and J dropped 0 bases, with 12 bases sitting between them. CDR3 nucleotide sequence: TGCGCCAGGAGTGGTAGATGCTCCTACAATGAGCAGTTCTTC. Its protein product is CARSGRCSYNEQFF.

The V call is TRBV28, the J call TRBJ1-1; TRBD1 might be the D (5 bases). The V and J ends lost 8 bases and 9 bases respectively, with 13 bases between them. This CDR3 is 11 amino acids long. From germline, CDR1 is MDHEN and CDR2 SYDVKM. The CDR3 DNA reads TGTGCCAGCCAAAATACAGGAAAAGCTTTCTTT. Translation gives CASQNTGKAFF. Full variable domain (rest looked up from reference TRBV28 and TRBJ1-1): DVKVTQSSRYLVKRTGEKVFLECVQDMDHENMFWYRQDPGLGLRLIYFSYDVKMKEKGDIPEGYSVSREKKERFSLILESASTNQTSMYLCASQNTGKAFFGQGTRLTVV.

V and J are TRBV24-1 and TRBJ2-1; perhaps TRBD2 as D (6 bases). V shed 4 bases and J shed 1 base, with 16 bases lying between them. This CDR3 is built from 17 residues. Germline assignment: CDR1 KGHDR and CDR2 SFDVKD. The CDR3 nucleotides read TGTGCCACCAGTGAAACGGAGGGACCCGAGTCCTACAATGAGCAGTTCTTC. This gives the protein CATSETEGPESYNEQFF.

This chain links TRBV6-6 with TRBJ1-6, with TRBD1 as a possible D gene (6 bases). CDR3 size: 18 residues. V lost 5 bases, J lost 0 bases, and 17 bases lay in between. In germline, CDR1 is MNHNY, CDR2 SVGAGI (reference sequence). The CDR3 coding sequence is TGTGCCAGCAGTCCCGAGGACAGACTTCGCTCCTATAATTCACCCCTCCACTTT. Translating gives CASSPEDRLRSYNSPLHF.

The genes are TRBV28 and TRBJ2-7; D gene unclear. The CDR3 is 16 residues long. The germline V gene encodes CDR1 MDHEN and CDR2 SYDVKM. Deletions cut 6 bases from V and 1 base from J, with 19 bases between. CDR3 coding DNA: TGTGCCAGCAGCCGCCCTCGAGGTGTCCCTTCCTACGAGCAGTACTTC. Translating gives CASSRPRGVPSYEQYF.

The V and J genes are TRBV7-9 and TRBJ1-5, with 7 bases aligning to TRBD1. J lost 5 bases, V lost 6 bases, and 4 bases had no gene match. CDR1 SEHNR and CDR2 FQNEAQ come from the germline V gene (reference sequence). The CDR3 loop spans 13 amino acids. The CDR3: CASSDTGDQPQHF. The CDR3 DNA follows: TGTGCCAGCAGTGATACAGGGGATCAGCCCCAGCATTTT. Looking up the rest from reference TRBV7-9 and TRBJ1-5 gives the full variable domain: DTGVSQNPRHKITKRGQNVTFRCDPISEHNRLYWYRQTLGQGPEFLTYFQNEAQLEKSRLLSDRFSAERPKGSFSTLEIQRTEQGDSAMYLCASSDTGDQPQHFGDGTRLSIL.

This clone was recorded once. The genes are TRBV4-1 and TRBJ1-4; D unclear. Trimming left V 5 bases short and J 0 bases short, with 16 bases between. There are 17 residues in the CDR3. The germline CDR1 and CDR2 sequences are MGHRA and YSYEKL. The CDR3 DNA reads as TGCGCCAGCAGCTATCGGGGAGCCCAAACAACTAATGAAAAACTGTTTTTT. Its translation is CASSYRGAQTTNEKLFF.

This clone was seen a single time. This chain links TRBV10-1 with TRBJ2-6, with D possibly being TRBD2 (7 bases). Germline V gene data show CDR1 as WNHNN and CDR2 as SYGVQD (reference sequence). This CDR3 contains 15 residues. The V and J ends lost 8 bases and 4 bases respectively, with 15 bases between them. The CDR3 spells CASCRGAGGANVLTF. In nucleotides, the CDR3 is TGCGCCAGCTGTCGGGGGGCGGGAGGGGCCAACGTCCTGACTTTC.

The V and J genes are TRBV19 and TRBJ2-1, with D possibly TRBD2 on 6 matching bases. Trimming cost V 4 bases and J 4 bases, with 17 bases left between them. From germline, CDR1 is LNHDA and CDR2 SQIVND (reference sequence). The CDR3 length is 16 residues. CDR3 nucleotide sequence: TGTGCCAGTAGTAGGCCGGGACTCTTAAAATACAATGAGCAGTTCTTC. It specifies CASSRPGLLKYNEQFF.

V gene TRBV7-2 combines with J gene TRBJ1-3; the D is unclear. The CDR3 totals 15 residues. Germline loops: CDR1 SGHTA, CDR2 FQGNSA. V lost 2 bases and J 0 bases, leaving 8 bases between the germline ends. The CDR3 reads CASSLHRTSGNTIYF. CDR3 DNA sequence: TGTGCCAGCAGCTTACACAGAACCTCTGGAAACACCATATATTTT.

The V and J genes are TRBV11-2 and TRBJ2-7; 11 bases are a match to TRBD2. The CDR3 has 15 amino acids. CDR1 is SGHAT, CDR2 FQNNGV, per germline. Trimming at V came to 5 bases and at J to 4 bases, leaving 7 bases not matched to a gene. The CDR3 loop is CASSTTSGSGYEQYF. The CDR3 bases are TGTGCCAGCAGCACCACTAGCGGGAGTGGTTACGAGCAGTACTTC.

The genes are TRBV28 and TRBJ2-1; D perhaps matches TRBD2 (5 bases). V was cut by 2 bases and J by 9 bases, with 11 bases left in between. The V gene's germline CDR1 is MDHEN and CDR2 SYDVKM. This CDR3 comprises 13 residues. The CDR3 DNA reads TGTGCCAGCAGTTTAGGACTCTTGGGTGAGCAGTTCTTC. Protein product: CASSLGLLGEQFF.

The genes are TRBV29-1 and TRBJ1-1, with a tentative D call TRBD1 (6 bases). The CDR3 sequence is 13 residues long. Trimming took off 6 bases at V and 2 bases at J, with 13 bases between the two ends. Germline CDR1 SQVTM, CDR2 ANQGSEA. CDR3 sequence: CSVYRERNTEAFF. The CDR3 nucleotides read TGCAGCGTGTACAGGGAAAGAAACACTGAAGCTTTCTTT. The full variable domain, in which reference TRBV29-1 and TRBJ1-1 provide the parts outside the CDR3, is SAVISQKPSRDICQRGTSLTIQCQVDSQVTMMFWYRQQPGQSLTLIATANQGSEATYESGFVIDKFPISRPNLTFSTLTVSNMSPEDSSIYLCSVYRERNTEAFFGQGTRLTVV.

V usage is TRBV4-3 and J usage is TRBJ2-1, with 8 bases aligning to TRBD2. The V and J ends lost 2 bases and 9 bases, in that order; junction bases with no gene match: 9. The germline CDR1 and CDR2 sequences are LGHNA and YSLEER. The CDR3 consists of 15 residues. This CDR3 reads CASSQLAGTLGEQFF. CDR3 bases: TGCGCCAGCAGCCAATTAGCGGGGACTTTGGGTGAGCAGTTCTTC.

This clone was counted between two and nine times. The chain combines TRBV30 with TRBJ1-5; D perhaps matches TRBD1 (5 bases). V lost 3 bases and J 6 bases, leaving 15 bases between the germline ends. CDR3 length: 14 amino acids. Germline assignment: CDR1 GTSNPN and CDR2 SVGIG (reference sequence). The CDR3 DNA follows: TGTGCCTGGAGCGGGGGGTCCTTGGGTCAGCCCCAGCATTTT. This encodes CAWSGGSLGQPQHF.

The chain is built from TRBV10-1 and TRBJ2-1, with 10 nucleotides matching TRBD1. Germline loops: CDR1 WNHNN, CDR2 SYGVQD (reference sequence). CDR3 length equals 15 residues. Unmatched junction bases numbered 6, after V lost 4 bases and J lost 6 bases. The CDR3 coding sequence is TGCGCCAGCAGTGTAGGGGACAGGGGTAGCAATGAGCAGTTCTTC. This encodes CASSVGDRGSNEQFF.

CDR3 protein: CASSIDLGTGQETQYF. CDR3 nucleotide sequence: TGTGCCAGTAGTATAGACCTGGGGACAGGGCAAGAGACCCAGTACTTC. The rearrangement links TRBV19 to TRBJ2-5, with 9 bases that match TRBD1. Germline-derived CDR1 and CDR2 are LNHDA and SQIVND (reference sequence). J gave up 2 bases and V 0 bases, and 4 bases lay outside the gene matches. The CDR3 loop spans 16 amino acids. Using reference TRBV19 and TRBJ2-5 for the parts outside the CDR3, the full variable domain is DGGITQSPKYLFRKEGQNVTLSCEQNLNHDAMYWYRQDPGQGLRLIYYSQIVNDFQKGDIAEGYSVSREKKESFPLTVTSAQKNPTAFYLCASSIDLGTGQETQYFGPGTRLLVL.

DNA of the CDR3: TGCAGCGTTGTCGGACACCCGAGCTCCTACAATGAGCAGTTCTTC. Its protein is CSVVGHPSSYNEQFF. The chain recombines TRBV29-1 with TRBJ2-1; D possibly corresponds to TRBD1 (5 bases). Per the germline V gene, CDR1 is SQVTM and CDR2 is ANQGSEA. The CDR3 consists of 15 residues. V lost 4 bases to trimming and J lost 0 bases, with 13 bases between them.

The V call is TRBV12-5, the J call TRBJ1-1; D might be TRBD1 (5 bases). Germline V lookup: CDR1 LGHNT, CDR2 FRNRAP. The CDR3 is made up of 12 amino acids. V was cut by 7 bases and J by 8 bases, with 14 bases left in between. The CDR3 sequence is CASALRGREAFF. The DNA for the CDR3 is TGTGCTAGTGCCCTGCGGGGCAGGGAAGCTTTCTTT.

V is TRBV10-3 and J is TRBJ2-5; TRBD2 is a possible D gene (5 bases). V lost 4 bases and J lost 5, with 14 bases in between. The CDR3 consists of 14 residues. Germline CDR1 is ENHRY and CDR2 is SYGVKD. The CDR3 loop reads CAISVVGEGETQYF. CDR3 nucleotides: TGTGCCATCAGTGTGGTGGGAGAAGGCGAGACCCAGTACTTC.

This clone appeared a single time. The CDR3 loop is CASSLRESSYEQYF. CDR3 nucleotides: TGTGCCAGCAGCTTGCGGGAAAGCTCCTACGAGCAGTACTTC. The genes are TRBV11-2 and TRBJ2-7; tentative D call: TRBD2 (6 bases). Germline V gene lookup returns CDR1 SGHAT and CDR2 FQNNGV. The ends were cut back, 3 bases at V and 0 bases at J, with 9 bases in the middle. The length of the CDR3 is 14 residues.

The sample holds many counts of this clone. The chain combines TRBV10-3 with TRBJ1-1, with a weak D call TRBD1 (6 bases). Germline lookup yields CDR1 ENHRY and CDR2 SYGVKD. There are 13 residues in the CDR3. Trimming removed 5 bases at V and 6 bases at J, with 13 bases between. The CDR3 region is CAISRGQLAEAFF. Here the CDR3 DNA reads TGTGCCATCAGTCGCGGACAGTTAGCTGAAGCTTTCTTT.